Below are 17 T cell receptor beta chains sequenced from a single sample in a study of control samples from healthy donors and cancer patients. The protocol was immunoSEQ multiplex PCR, while the TCRdb copy is restricted to in-frame clones and leaves out a portion. Of tens of thousands of clones listed, approximately 89% are singletons. The sample taken for sequencing was blood. These receptors came from a man between 45 and 60 years old in good health.

This clone was detected once. The chain uses TRBV10-1 and TRBJ2-1, with a weak D call TRBD2 (7 bases). The V and J ends lost 0 bases and 7 bases respectively, with 16 bases between them. Germline CDR1 reads WNHNN; CDR2 reads SYGVQD (reference sequence). This CDR3 comprises 16 residues. The CDR3 DNA reads TGCGCCAGCAGTGAGTCGGGGGGGCGCTTGGGGAATGAGCAGTTCTTC. Translation: CASSESGGRLGNEQFF.

The chain combines TRBV7-8 with TRBJ1-6; D ambiguous. There are 17 residues in the CDR3. The V end was cut by 2 bases, the J end by 3 bases, with 14 bases between. Germline V gene data show CDR1 as SGHVS and CDR2 as FQNEAQ. The CDR3 DNA reads TGTGCCAGCAGCTTATATTCCCCGGCTATCTATAATTCACCCCTCCACTTT. This gives the protein CASSLYSPAIYNSPLHF.

V gene TRBV21-1 combines with J gene TRBJ2-3; TRBD2 reflects the table's D call only, with no check against the DNA. TRBV21-1 is described as a pseudogene. This CDR3 comprises 16 residues. In DNA form, the CDR3 reads TGTGCCAGCCGAAAAGGGGCGGGCGACAGCACAGATACGCAGTATTTT. Amino acids: CASRKGAGDSTDTQYF.

The chain uses TRBV29-1 and TRBJ2-5; TRBD1 matches 10 bases. CDR3 size: 14 residues. The junction had 8 bases not matched to a gene; V was cut back by 7 bases and J by 3 bases. Looked up from germline, CDR1 is SQVTM and CDR2 is ANQGSEA. This CDR3 reads CSAPGQGRKETQYF. The CDR3 region has the DNA TGCAGCGCCCCGGGACAGGGGCGGAAAGAGACCCAGTACTTC.

The chain recombines TRBV3-1 (or the pseudogene TRBV3-2) with TRBJ2-7; 12 nucleotides match TRBD1. The V gene's germline CDR1 is LGHDT and CDR2 YNNKEL (reference sequence). Trimming took 2 bases from V and 5 from J; bases not matched to a gene: 7. This CDR3 is 16 amino acids long. This CDR3 reads CASSQRGGTGGDEQYF. The CDR3 bases are TGTGCCAGCAGCCAAAGGGGCGGGACAGGGGGCGACGAGCAGTACTTC.

J is TRBJ2-7 and V is TRBV5-8, with no clear D. The germline V gene has CDR1 SGHTS and CDR2 YDEGEE. The V end lost 1 base, the J end lost 5 bases, and 7 bases lay between the germline ends. The CDR3 extends over 12 amino acids. The CDR3 sequence: CASSLRANEQYF. DNA of the CDR3: TGTGCCAGCAGCTTGCGTGCGAACGAGCAGTACTTC.

The gene calls are TRBV4-1 and TRBJ2-7; D might be TRBD2 (6 bases). The CDR3 sequence is 15 residues long. Germline CDR1 MGHRA, CDR2 YSYEKL. The V gene lost 2 bases and the J gene lost 0 bases, with 11 bases spanning the gap. DNA of the CDR3: TGCGCCAGCAGCCAATCTAGCGCGCACTCCTACGAGCAGTACTTC. Translation gives CASSQSSAHSYEQYF.

The V gene is TRBV27, the J gene TRBJ1-1; D is undetermined. The CDR3 consists of 16 residues. The germline V and J ends were trimmed by 2 bases and 5 bases, with 18 bases remaining between them. Germline-derived CDR1 and CDR2 are MNHEY and SMNVEV (reference sequence). CDR3 in DNA: TGTGCCAGCAGTTTAGGAGATCCCGTATACCGGACTGAAGCTTTCTTT. Translated, it gives CASSLGDPVYRTEAFF.

The V call is TRBV12-2, the J call TRBJ2-7; TRBD2, the table's D call, lacks a check against the DNA. TRBV12-2 is noted as a pseudogene. The CDR3 length is 13 residues. CDR3 sequence (DNA): TGTGCAAGTCGCTTTGTGGTAGCCCACGAGCAGTACTTC. Encoded protein: CASRFVVAHEQYF.

V gene TRBV19 combines with J gene TRBJ1-1; tentative D call: TRBD1 (5 bases). Germline CDR1 is LNHDA and CDR2 is SQIVND (reference sequence). The V and J ends lost 0 bases and 4 bases respectively, with 9 bases between them. This CDR3 region has 14 residues. In DNA, the CDR3 is TGTGCCAGTAGTATAGAGGGGGGAGGCACTGAAGCTTTCTTT. This sequence encodes CASSIEGGGTEAFF.

This chain joins TRBV9 and TRBJ2-3; no clear D gene. Trimming took 8 bases from V and 5 from J, leaving 3 bases between them. The CDR3 sequence is 9 residues long. Looked up from germline, CDR1 is SGDLS and CDR2 is YYNGEE. In DNA form, the CDR3 reads TGTGCCAGATTAGATACGCAGTATTTT. Translation gives CARLDTQYF.

This rearrangement joins TRBV7-6 to TRBJ2-6, with D unclear. CDR1 and CDR2 from the germline V gene are SGHVS and FNYEAQ. V was shortened by 1 base and J by 1 base, with 23 bases between the two germline ends. The CDR3 spans 21 residues. This chain's CDR3 is CASSLDFGGVGLPSGANVLTF. CDR3 nucleotide sequence: TGTGCCAGCAGCTTAGATTTTGGTGGGGTCGGCCTACCATCTGGGGCCAACGTCCTGACTTTC.

A few counts support this clone. The V call is TRBV30, the J call TRBJ2-7; 7 bases are shared with TRBD2. Trimming took 3 bases from V and 3 from J; bases not matched to a gene: 11. The CDR3 sequence is 15 residues long. Germline-derived CDR1 and CDR2 are GTSNPN and SVGIG (reference sequence). CDR3: CAWSAAGDGIYEQYF. The CDR3 DNA reads TGTGCCTGGAGCGCTGCGGGGGACGGCATCTACGAGCAGTACTTC.

The rearrangement joins TRBV19 to TRBJ1-4; D is ambiguous. The V end was cut by 3 bases, the J end by 6 bases, with 5 bases between. Germline V gene lookup returns CDR1 LNHDA and CDR2 SQIVND (reference sequence). The CDR3 loop spans 12 amino acids. The CDR3 region is CASSIGDEKLFF. Here the CDR3 DNA reads TGTGCCAGTAGTATCGGGGATGAAAAACTGTTTTTT.

Written as DNA, the CDR3 is TGTGCCCGAGGGACTAGCGGGGGTGGGGGGGCCCAGTACTTC. Translating it yields CARGTSGGGGAQYF. This chain links TRBV30 with TRBJ2-5; TRBD2 matches 14 bases. V dropped 8 bases and J dropped 9; count of bases not matched to a gene: 11. In germline, CDR1 is GTSNPN, CDR2 SVGIG (reference sequence). CDR3 size: 14 residues.

The chain is built from TRBV5-5 and TRBJ2-7; D may be TRBD1 (8 bases). The length of the CDR3 is 15 residues. Germline V gives CDR1 SGHKS, CDR2 YYEKEE (reference sequence). V shed 3 bases and J shed 3 bases, with 16 bases lying between them. CDR3 sequence: CASSSRAGTGYEQYF. CDR3 sequence (DNA): TGTGCCAGCAGCTCGAGAGCGGGGACAGGCTACGAGCAGTACTTC.

V usage is TRBV5-4 and J usage is TRBJ1-5; TRBD1 matches 8 bases. V was pared by 4 bases and J by 3 bases, with 3 bases of the junction left unmatched. This CDR3 has 14 amino acids. The germline V gene encodes CDR1 SGHNT and CDR2 YYREEE (reference sequence). CDR3 loop: CASSVDRANQPQHF. The CDR3 coding sequence is TGTGCCAGCAGCGTGGACAGGGCCAATCAGCCCCAGCATTTT.